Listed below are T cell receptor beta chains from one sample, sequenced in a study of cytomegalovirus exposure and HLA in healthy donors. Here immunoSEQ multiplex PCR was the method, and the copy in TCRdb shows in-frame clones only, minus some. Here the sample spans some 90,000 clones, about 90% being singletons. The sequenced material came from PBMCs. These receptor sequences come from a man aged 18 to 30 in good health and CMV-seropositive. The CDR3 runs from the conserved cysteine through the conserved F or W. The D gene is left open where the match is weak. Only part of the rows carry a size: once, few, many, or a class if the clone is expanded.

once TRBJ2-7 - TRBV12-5 CASGLLRSEQYF TGTGCTAGTGGTTTGTTGCGTAGCGAGCAGTACTTC
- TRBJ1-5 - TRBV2 CASRTGYQPQHF TGTGCCAGCAGAACAGGGTATCAGCCCCAGCATTTT
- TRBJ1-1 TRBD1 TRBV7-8 CASSPGTDTEAFF TGTGCCAGCAGCCCCGGGACAGACACTGAAGCTTTCTTT
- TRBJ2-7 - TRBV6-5 CASSASLMSYEQYF TGTGCCAGCAGTGCGTCCCTCATGAGCTACGAGCAGTACTTC
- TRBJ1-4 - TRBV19 CASSILGGARKLFF TGTGCCAGTAGTATTTTGGGAGGAGCTCGAAAACTGTTTTTT
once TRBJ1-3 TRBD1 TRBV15 CATSRDRTGGVDTIYF TGTGCCACCAGCAGAGATAGAACAGGGGGTGTAGACACCATATATTTT
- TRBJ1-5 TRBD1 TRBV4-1 CASSPGTGGAADQPQHF TGCGCCAGCAGCCCTGGGACAGGGGGCGCGGCGGATCAGCCCCAGCATTTT
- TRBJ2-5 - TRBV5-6 CASSLGRDQETQYF TGTGCCAGCAGCCTGGGGCGGGACCAAGAGACCCAGTACTTC
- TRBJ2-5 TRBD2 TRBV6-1 CASSDLSGGAQDF TGTGCCAGCAGTGACCTTAGCGGGGGGGCACAGGACTTC
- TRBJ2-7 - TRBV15 CATSRDWQGREQYF TGTGCCACCAGCAGAGATTGGCAGGGTCGCGAGCAGTACTTC
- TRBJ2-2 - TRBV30 CAWIRVLRRGAVF TGTGCCTGGATCCGAGTACTGCGCCGGGGAGCTGTTTTT
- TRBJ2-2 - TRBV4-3 CASSQNTNTGELFF TGCGCCAGCAGCCAAAACACGAACACCGGGGAGCTGTTTTTT
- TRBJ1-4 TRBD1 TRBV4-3 CASSQDVRGQEKLFF TGCGCCAGCAGCCAAGACGTCAGGGGGCAGGAAAAACTGTTTTTT
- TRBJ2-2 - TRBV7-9 CAIAPSGNTGELFF TGTGCCATTGCGCCCTCAGGGAACACCGGGGAGCTGTTTTTT
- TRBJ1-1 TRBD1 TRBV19 CASSYDRVGVTEAFF TGTGCCAGTAGTTACGACAGGGTCGGGGTCACTGAAGCTTTCTTT
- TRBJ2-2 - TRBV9 CASSAPGSKRTGELFF TGTGCCAGCAGCGCACCCGGGTCCAAGAGAACCGGGGAGCTGTTTTTT
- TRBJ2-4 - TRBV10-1 CASSETTFGKNIQYF TGCGCCAGCAGTGAAACGACTTTCGGGAAAAACATTCAGTACTTC
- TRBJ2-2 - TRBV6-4 CASSGRDKRTGELFF TGTGCCAGCAGTGGCCGGGACAAAAGAACCGGGGAGCTGTTTTTT
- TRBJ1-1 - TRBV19 CASSIGRRAEAFF TGTGCCAGTAGTATAGGCCGCCGAGCTGAAGCTTTCTTT
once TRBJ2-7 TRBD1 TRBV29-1 CSAQGGRLSYEQYF TGCAGCGCACAGGGGGGACGCTTGAGCTACGAGCAGTACTTC
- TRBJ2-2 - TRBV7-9 CASSPPHGELFF TGTGCCAGCAGCCCCCCCCACGGGGAGCTGTTTTTT
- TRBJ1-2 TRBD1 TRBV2 CASSPMTGGVISGYTF TGTGCCAGCAGTCCCATGACAGGGGGCGTGATTTCTGGCTACACCTTC
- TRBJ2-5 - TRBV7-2 CASSLEGGMGETQYF TGTGCCAGCAGCTTGGAAGGCGGGATGGGAGAGACCCAGTACTTC
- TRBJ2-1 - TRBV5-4 CASRPGSYNEQFF TGTGCCAGCAGACCCGGGAGCTACAATGAGCAGTTCTTC
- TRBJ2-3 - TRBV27 CASRASSTDTQYF TGTGCCAGCAGGGCTAGCAGCACAGATACGCAGTATTTT
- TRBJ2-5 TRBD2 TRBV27 CASSRGLAGVETQYF TGTGCCAGCAGTAGGGGACTAGCGGGAGTGGAGACCCAGTACTTC
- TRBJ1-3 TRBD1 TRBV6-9 CASSYGRGPPGNTIYF TGTGCCAGCAGTTATGGAAGGGGGCCCCCTGGAAACACCATATATTTT
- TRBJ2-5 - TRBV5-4 CASSWMRVGETQYF TGTGCCAGCAGCTGGATGAGGGTGGGAGAGACCCAGTACTTC
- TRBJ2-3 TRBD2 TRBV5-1 CASSLGLAPTTDTQYF TGCGCCAGCAGCCTAGGACTAGCGCCCACTACAGATACGCAGTATTTT
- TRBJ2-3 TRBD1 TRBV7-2 CASSLALHQGANTQYF TGTGCCAGCAGCTTAGCGCTTCACCAGGGGGCAAATACGCAGTATTTT
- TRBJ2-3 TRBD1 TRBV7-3 CASSQRQGRTDTQYF TGTGCCAGCAGCCAAAGACAGGGACGCACAGATACGCAGTATTTT
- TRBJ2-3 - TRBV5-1 CASSLIVGGDTQYF TGCGCCAGCAGCTTGATTGTGGGGGGAGATACGCAGTATTTT
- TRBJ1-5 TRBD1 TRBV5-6 CASSFSTGDQPQHF TGTGCCAGCAGCTTTTCAACAGGGGACCAGCCCCAGCATTTT
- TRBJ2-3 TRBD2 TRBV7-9 CASSLGASGTDTQYF TGTGCCAGCAGCTTGGGCGCTAGCGGAACAGATACGCAGTATTTT
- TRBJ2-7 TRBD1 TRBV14 CASSYLTAGQGKYEQYF TGTGCCAGCAGCTACTTAACCGCGGGACAGGGAAAGTACGAGCAGTACTTC
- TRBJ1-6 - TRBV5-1 CASSLSPDLGAYNSPLHF TGCGCCAGCAGCTTGTCCCCGGATTTGGGGGCGTATAATTCACCCCTCCACTTT
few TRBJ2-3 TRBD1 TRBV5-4 CASSLDRGVTDTQYF TGTGCCAGCAGCTTGGACAGGGGCGTCACAGATACGCAGTATTTT
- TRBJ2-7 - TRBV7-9 CASSLFSSYEQYF TGTGCCAGCAGCTTATTTTCTTCCTACGAGCAGTACTTC
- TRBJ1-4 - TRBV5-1 CASSWGVQGTEKLFF TGCGCCAGCAGCTGGGGGGTCCAGGGAACTGAAAAACTGTTTTTT
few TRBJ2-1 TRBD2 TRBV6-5 CASSSLAGEATEQFF TGTGCCAGCAGTTCACTAGCGGGCGAGGCCACGGAGCAGTTCTTC
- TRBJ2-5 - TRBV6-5 CASSFTRVQETQYF TGTGCCAGCAGTTTCACCAGGGTTCAAGAGACCCAGTACTTC